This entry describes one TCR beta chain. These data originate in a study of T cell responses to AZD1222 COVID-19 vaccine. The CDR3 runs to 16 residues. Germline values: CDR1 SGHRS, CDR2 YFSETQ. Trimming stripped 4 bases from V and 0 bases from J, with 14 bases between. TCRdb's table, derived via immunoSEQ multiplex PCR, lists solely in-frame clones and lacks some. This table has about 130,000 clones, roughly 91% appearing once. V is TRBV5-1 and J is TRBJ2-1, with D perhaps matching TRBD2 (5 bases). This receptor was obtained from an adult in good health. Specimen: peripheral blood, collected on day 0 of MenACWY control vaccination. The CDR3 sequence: CASSLAGVGSYNEQFF. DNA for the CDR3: TGCGCCAGCAGCCTGGCCGGGGTGGGCTCCTACAATGAGCAGTTCTTC.